The T cell receptor (beta chain) described here comes from a study of T-cell reconstitution after alpha-beta-depleted transplantation in children. Regarding the study as a whole: Hyperexpanded clones declined; after one year, newly produced T cells mostly supplied diversity.

Note on this clonotype: The antigen remains unidentified. A junction end diverges from the germline sequence, so it may reflect a read error.

Library preparation (for TCRbeta) was performed with unique molecular identifiers. TCRdb reprocessed the PCR reads with MiXCR, giving one entry per CDR3 protein. The top ten hold more than 25% of the sample, which has around 960,000 distinct CDR3 sequences, about 30% seen once. This CDR3 spans 11 amino acids. Germline V gene sequence: CDR1 SQVTM, CDR2 ANQGSEA. V usage is TRBV29-1 and J usage is TRBJ2-3; maybe TRBD2 (5 bases). The sequence was obtained from a boy under three years old who had a stem cell transplant for SCID, so the T cells may come from the graft donor. The sample in question was PBMCs, mostly from graft donor cells, obtained 360 days after TCRalphabeta/CD19-depleted stem cell transplant. As DNA, the CDR3 is TGCAGCGTTGAACGGGCGGGCCTACGGAATTTT. Translation gives CSVERAGLRNF.